One and the same sample provided the 15 T cell receptor beta chains below, sequenced in a study of blood T cell repertoires in COVID-19. Only in-frame clones appear in the TCRdb table, and some are missing; sequencing was by immunoSEQ multiplex PCR. The sample holds around 150,000 clones, approximately 80% seen once. Specimen: peripheral blood. The receptors here all came from a man aged 55 to 69 who had recovered from COVID-19.

This sequence joins TRBV5-6 and TRBJ2-7; D is undetermined. There are 11 residues in the CDR3. The germline V and J ends were trimmed by 7 bases and 13 bases, with 18 bases remaining between them. CDR1 and CDR2 from the germline V gene are SGHDT and YYEEEE. Here the CDR3 reads CASGHLQNIYF. CDR3 sequence (DNA): TGTGCCAGCGGCCACTTACAGAATATTTACTTC.

As regards this clone: This may be a read error, as it is one base from a much larger clone. This specimen includes other DNA sequences encoding the same CDR3. The V call is TRBV12-3 or TRBV12-4, the J call TRBJ1-5; 8 bases line up with TRBD1. The V gene end was trimmed by 3 bases and the J gene end by 5 bases; junction bases not matched to a gene: 0. The length of the CDR3 is 13 residues. CDR3 region: CASSLTGDQPQHF. In DNA, the CDR3 is TGTGCCAGCAGTTTGACAGGGGATCAGCCCCAGCATTTT.

The CDR3 region has the DNA TGTGCCACCAGTGCCCCCGGACAGGGGAAAAACAATGAGCAGTTCTTC. It is translated as CATSAPGQGKNNEQFF. The V call is TRBV24-1, the J call TRBJ2-1; TRBD1 agrees at 9 bases. Unmatched junction bases numbered 9, after V lost 5 bases and J lost 5 bases. Germline CDR1 is KGHDR and CDR2 is SFDVKD. The CDR3 has 16 amino acids.

The genes are TRBV12-3 or TRBV12-4 and TRBJ2-7; 7 bases agree with TRBD2. The CDR3 consists of 13 residues. The trim removed 9 bases at V and 3 bases at J, leaving 8 bases unmatched. For the CDR3, the DNA is TGTGCCAGTGGTCGCGGGAGTCTCTACGAGCAGTACTTC. This gives the protein CASGRGSLYEQYF.

The CDR3 nucleotides read TGTGCCAGTAGTACAACAGGGGATAGCAATCAGCCCCAGCATTTT. Its translation: CASSTTGDSNQPQHF. The V and J genes are TRBV19 and TRBJ1-5, with 7 bases that match TRBD1. The CDR3 totals 15 residues. Per the germline V gene, CDR1 is LNHDA and CDR2 is SQIVND (reference sequence). Trimming removed 4 bases from V and 0 bases from J; junction bases left unmatched: 3.

The chain links TRBV19 to TRBJ2-1; 8 nucleotides match TRBD2. Trimming took 8 bases from V and 7 from J; bases not matched to a gene: 16. Germline CDR1 reads LNHDA; CDR2 reads SQIVND (reference sequence). The CDR3 contains 16 residues. CDR3 loop: CASALTRGGGRNEQFF. In DNA, the CDR3 is TGTGCCAGTGCACTAACCCGGGGGGGCGGAAGAAATGAGCAGTTCTTC.

The rearrangement links TRBV2 to TRBJ1-2; D is perhaps TRBD1 (5 bases). The CDR3 is 13 amino acids. In germline, CDR1 is SNHLY, CDR2 FYNNEI. V lost 7 bases, J lost 2 bases, and 11 bases lay in between. The CDR3 DNA reads as TGTGCCAGCATCTTACAGGCGAACTATGGCTACACCTTC. Translated: CASILQANYGYTF.

This chain connects TRBV27 to TRBJ2-5; D is unresolved. This CDR3 is 15 amino acids long. Per the germline V gene, CDR1 is MNHEY and CDR2 is SMNVEV (reference sequence). V was pared by 6 bases and J by 2 bases, with 16 bases between. The CDR3 protein is CASSPTVPPQETQYF. The CDR3 coding sequence is TGTGCCAGCAGCCCTACAGTGCCCCCACAAGAGACCCAGTACTTC.

This chain joins TRBV7-2 and TRBJ2-7; possible D gene TRBD1, 6 bases. Looked up from germline, CDR1 is SGHTA and CDR2 is FQGNSA. Trimming shortened V by 6 bases and J by 6 bases, and 18 bases separated the two germline ends. The CDR3 has 14 residues. The CDR3 here is CASSLGTGWGEQYF. As DNA, the CDR3 is TGTGCCAGCAGTTTGGGTACAGGGTGGGGCGAGCAGTACTTC.

This rearrangement joins TRBV7-2 to TRBJ2-1; tentatively, D is TRBD2 (5 bases). V lost 3 bases to trimming and J lost 0 bases, with 9 bases between them. The CDR3 totals 15 residues. Germline loops: CDR1 SGHTA, CDR2 FQGNSA. CDR3 DNA sequence: TGTGCCAGCAGCTTTTTAGGGAGCTCCTACAATGAGCAGTTCTTC. Encoded protein: CASSFLGSSYNEQFF.

J is TRBJ1-2 and V is TRBV19; perhaps TRBD1 as D (6 bases). The CDR3 has 15 residues. Looked up from germline, CDR1 is LNHDA and CDR2 is SQIVND (reference sequence). V was shortened by 3 bases and J by 0 bases, with 11 bases between the two germline ends. The CDR3 DNA reads TGTGCCAGTAGTATGGACAGCAACTCTAACTATGGCTACACCTTC. This codes for CASSMDSNSNYGYTF. Filled out from reference TRBV19 and TRBJ1-2, the complete variable domain reads DGGITQSPKYLFRKEGQNVTLSCEQNLNHDAMYWYRQDPGQGLRLIYYSQIVNDFQKGDIAEGYSVSREKKESFPLTVTSAQKNPTAFYLCASSMDSNSNYGYTFGSGTRLTVV.

In its sample, this clone was seen once. The CDR3 loop is CASSLVWLAGTGELFF. CDR3 DNA sequence: TGTGCCAGCAGCTTAGTGTGGCTAGCGGGAACCGGGGAGCTGTTTTTT. This chain uses TRBV7-2 with TRBJ2-2; TRBD2 agrees at 9 bases. Trimming at V came to 1 base and at J to 5 bases, leaving 5 bases not matched to a gene. Germline-derived CDR1 and CDR2 are SGHTA and FQGNSA. This CDR3 contains 16 residues.

V and J are TRBV12-3 or TRBV12-4 and TRBJ2-3; 8 nucleotides line up with TRBD1. Trimming at V came to 3 bases and at J to 6 bases, leaving 2 bases not matched to a gene. There are 13 residues in the CDR3. The CDR3 region is CASSLGDRDTQYF. CDR3 nucleotide sequence: TGTGCCAGCAGTTTGGGGGACAGGGATACGCAGTATTTT.

The rearrangement links TRBV15 to TRBJ1-5, with TRBD1 as a possible D gene (5 bases). Germline loops: CDR1 LNHNV, CDR2 YYDKDF (reference sequence). V shed 0 bases and J shed 6 bases, with 18 bases lying between them. The CDR3 covers 17 residues. CDR3 nucleotide sequence: TGTGCCACCAGCAGAGATACGATGGAGGGGCTAGGTCAGCCCCAGCATTTT. It yields the protein CATSRDTMEGLGQPQHF.

This clone was seen at least ten times. The V call is TRBV6-2 or TRBV6-3, the J call TRBJ2-1; 8 bases match TRBD2. The CDR3 length is 15 residues. V was pared by 0 bases and J by 2 bases, with 0 bases of the junction left unmatched. In germline, CDR1 is MNHEY, CDR2 SVGEGT. CDR3 region: CASSYSGGAYNEQFF. The CDR3 region has the DNA TGTGCCAGCAGTTACTCCGGGGGGGCCTACAATGAGCAGTTCTTC.